This T cell receptor beta chain appears in the sequencing data of a study of T cells after yellow fever vaccination. General observations from the study: By day 5 rather than day 15, the secondary response had peaked, though it was weaker.

The CDR3 totals 11 residues. The V end was cut by 0 bases, the J end by 7 bases, with 4 bases between. The germline V gene has CDR1 LGHNA and CDR2 YNFKEQ. This clonotype was counted only a few times. The antigen is undetermined. UMIs were added to TCR cDNA along with a universal primer site when it was made by 5'RACE template switching. From the 5' RACE reads, TCRdb called clonotypes with MiXCR, one entry per CDR3 protein. The table includes 300,000 to 400,000 distinct CDR3 sequences, 8% to 10% detected once. The clonotype comes from a man aged 18 to 30 who received the YFV17D yellow fever vaccine. The chain has TRBV4-2 and TRBJ2-7; D gene unclear. The sequencing used PBMCs, collected on the day of the first yellow fever vaccination. The CDR3 loop is CASSQDREQYF. CDR3 bases: TGTGCCAGCAGCCAAGATAGAGAGCAGTACTTC.